The clone carrying this T cell receptor beta chain turned up a few times. Its target is not known. Given a much more abundant clone one base away, this may be a read error. TCRdb reanalysed the 5' RACE reads using MiXCR and keeps one entry per CDR3 protein. The sample lists 65,000 to 90,000 distinct CDR3 sequences, about 3% seen once, with roughly 5% in the top ten. This sample is drawn from a study of neurological immune-mediated disorders. Findings and caveats of the study: A possible signature appeared as one related-CDR3 cluster, in which phylogenetic grouping placed the repertoires of 18 of 34 multiple sclerosis patients.

Germline assignment: CDR1 DFQATT and CDR2 SNEGSKA (reference sequence). The CDR3 has 14 residues. The material sequenced was PBMCs. V and J are TRBV20-1 and TRBJ2-5; tentatively, D is TRBD1 (8 bases). This sequence originates from a woman aged 45 to 65 with multiple sclerosis. CDR3 coding DNA: TGCAGTGCTAGAGACCGGACAGGGAGGGAGAACCAGTACTTC. This encodes CSARDRTGRENQYF.